This T cell receptor (beta chain) was recorded in a study of T cell responses to AZD1222 COVID-19 vaccine. Study-level points and caveats: Unmutated regions of variants are reportedly targeted by nearly half of spike-specific TCRs.

Germline V gene data show CDR1 as SGHKS and CDR2 as YYEKEE (reference sequence). V shed 1 base and J shed 7 bases, with 14 bases lying between them. The CDR3 is 15 residues long. A remark on this clone: Its specificity is not known.

Assay: immunoSEQ multiplex PCR; the TCRdb copy retains only in-frame clones and omits some. Here the sample spans around 94,000 clones, about 88% being singletons. This chain links TRBV5-5 with TRBJ1-4; D perhaps matches TRBD1 (6 bases). This sample comprised peripheral blood, obtained on day 0 of AZD1222 vaccination. This receptor was identified in an adult in good health. The CDR3 DNA reads TGTGCCAGCAGCTTGCGAGGGACACTCGTTGAAAAACTGTTTTTT. Amino acids: CASSLRGTLVEKLFF.